The next 27 T cell receptor beta chains were all read from a single sample in a study of PD-L1 blockade in urothelial cancer (dated by TCRdb to the late 2010s). Library preparation used the immunoSEQ multiplex PCR assay. TCRdb re-hosts the immuneACCESS table, in-frame sequences only. Its copies lack some clones; in the studies checked, an unresolved V gene accounts for under half of them, and the cause for the rest is not known. This sample lists just over 35,000 clones; more than 75% were detected once. 10% to 13% of the sample is taken by the ten largest. The time point label, as the study defines it: peripheral blood 6 weeks after treatment start. Specimen: PBMCs, collected around atezolizumab (anti-PD-L1) treatment. Receptors were obtained from a man aged 35 to 55 with urothelial cancer.

This clone was detected only a few times. The chain is built from TRBV5-6 and TRBJ2-1, with D perhaps TRBD1 (5 bases). CDR3 length: 14 residues. Germline CDR1 and CDR2: SGHDT and YYEEEE. Trimming stripped 0 bases from V and 9 bases from J, with 13 bases between. For the CDR3, the DNA is TGTGCCAGCAGCTTGGGGTCAGGGTCGGGTGAGCAGTTCTTC. Translating it yields CASSLGSGSGEQFF.

V usage is TRBV19 and J usage is TRBJ1-5, with TRBD1 identical over 8 bases. From germline, CDR1 is LNHDA and CDR2 SQIVND (reference sequence). The V gene end was trimmed by 5 bases and the J gene end by 0 bases; junction bases not matched to a gene: 12. CDR3 length: 18 residues. CDR3 sequence (DNA): TGTGCCAGTAGTCAGGCCCTCCTCAGGGGGCATAGCAATCAGCCCCAGCATTTT. Residues: CASSQALLRGHSNQPQHF.

This clone was picked up one time. V gene TRBV5-1 combines with J gene TRBJ2-7; 7 bases align to TRBD2. V trimming: 4 bases; J trimming: 1 base; junction bases outside the gene matches: 5. This CDR3 is built from 14 residues. Germline CDR1 and CDR2: SGHRS and YFSETQ. CDR3 residues: CASSVQGLSYEQYF. DNA for the CDR3: TGCGCCAGCAGCGTGCAGGGACTATCCTACGAGCAGTACTTC.

The rearrangement joins TRBV7-2 to TRBJ2-7, with unresolved D. In germline, CDR1 is SGHTA, CDR2 FQGNSA. The CDR3 has 13 residues. Deletions cut 1 base from V and 7 bases from J, with 11 bases between. The CDR3 spells CASSLVPPGEQYF. The CDR3 DNA sequence: TGTGCCAGCAGCTTAGTGCCGCCCGGGGAGCAGTACTTC.

The chain combines TRBV27 with TRBJ2-5, with D possibly matching TRBD1 (5 bases). The CDR3 sequence is 13 residues long. With 3 bases removed from V and 1 base from J, the gap between germline ends came to 6 bases. Germline V lookup: CDR1 MNHEY, CDR2 SMNVEV (reference sequence). CDR3 coding DNA: TGTGCCAGCAGTTTCAGGGTCCAAGAGACCCAGTACTTC. Residues: CASSFRVQETQYF.

CDR3 nucleotides: TGTGGCGTTCTGGGAAACACCATATATTTT. Protein sequence: CGVLGNTIYF. The J gene is TRBJ1-3, the V gene TRBV28; D unresolved. Germline assignment: CDR1 MDHEN and CDR2 SYDVKM. The CDR3 consists of 10 residues.

The chain is built from TRBV4-1 and TRBJ2-5; 10 bases are shared with TRBD1. The J call is in doubt because the DNA end fits TRBJ2-7 better. This CDR3 has 15 amino acids. Germline CDR1 and CDR2: MGHRA and YSYEKL. CDR3 DNA: TGCGCCAGCAGCCGAGGGACAGGGGATTCCTACGAGCAGTACTTC. Protein: CASSRGTGDSYEQYF.

The V gene is TRBV19, the J gene TRBJ2-5; D is unclear. Germline-derived CDR1 and CDR2 are LNHDA and SQIVND (reference sequence). The V end lost 11 bases, the J end lost 4 bases, and 11 bases lay between the germline ends. This CDR3 is 11 amino acids long. CDR3 protein: CAVQFGETQYF. In DNA, the CDR3 is TGTGCCGTCCAGTTTGGAGAGACCCAGTACTTC.

This clone occurred once. The chain uses TRBV29-1 and TRBJ2-1; no definite D call. The CDR3 loop spans 14 amino acids. V was shortened by 4 bases and J by 0 bases, with 10 bases between the two germline ends. The germline CDR1 and CDR2 sequences are SQVTM and ANQGSEA. The CDR3, as DNA: TGCAGCGTTGCCGGTTTACCCTCCTACAATGAGCAGTTCTTC. Translated: CSVAGLPSYNEQFF.

The V gene is TRBV2, the J gene TRBJ2-3, with 11 bases aligning to TRBD2. V was clipped by 4 bases and J by 11 bases; unmatched bases: 2. The germline V gene has CDR1 SNHLY and CDR2 FYNNEI. The CDR3 is made up of 12 amino acids. The CDR3 DNA follows: TGTGCCAGCAGTGGTCTAGCGGGAGGGCAGTATTTT. It specifies CASSGLAGGQYF.

The rearrangement uses TRBV28 and TRBJ2-7, with 9 bases that match TRBD1. CDR3 length: 15 residues. CDR1 is MDHEN, CDR2 SYDVKM, per germline. Trimming at V came to 6 bases and at J to 0 bases, leaving 6 bases not matched to a gene. DNA for the CDR3: TGTGCCAGCAGGCGGGGACAGGGCGTCTCCTACGAGCAGTACTTC. Its protein product is CASRRGQGVSYEQYF.

The chain has TRBV5-6 and TRBJ2-1, with D possibly matching TRBD1 (5 bases). The CDR3 has 16 amino acids. CDR1 SGHDT and CDR2 YYEEEE come from the germline V gene. Trimming removed 2 bases from V and 2 bases from J, with 14 bases in between. The CDR3 here is CASSFRVGVPYNEQFF. CDR3 in DNA: TGTGCCAGCAGCTTCAGGGTAGGGGTCCCCTACAATGAGCAGTTCTTC.

The rearrangement links TRBV5-1 to TRBJ1-4; 7 nucleotides agree with TRBD1. The CDR3 length is 16 residues. The germline gives CDR1 SGHRS, CDR2 YFSETQ. V gave up 1 base and J gave up 0 bases; unmatched junction bases: 3. The CDR3 here is CASSLTGTATNEKLFF. As DNA, the CDR3 is TGCGCCAGCAGCTTGACGGGGACAGCAACTAATGAAAAACTGTTTTTT. Full variable domain (remainder filled in from reference TRBV5-1 and TRBJ1-4): KAGVTQTPRYLIKTRGQQVTLSCSPISGHRSVSWYQQTPGQGLQFLFEYFSETQRNKGNFPGRFSGRQFSNSRSEMNVSTLELGDSALYLCASSLTGTATNEKLFFGSGTQLSVL.

This clone was found a few times. This chain uses TRBV5-4 with TRBJ1-4; no reliable D call. The CDR3 runs to 15 residues. Trimming pared 0 bases from V and 8 bases from J, leaving 14 bases between. Germline CDR1 is SGHNT and CDR2 is YYREEE (reference sequence). The CDR3 coding sequence is TGTGCCAGCAGCTTGGCAGGCGGGAAGATAGAAAAACTGTTTTTT. Protein product: CASSLAGGKIEKLFF. Full variable domain (outside the CDR3, taken from reference TRBV5-4 and TRBJ1-4): ETGVTQSPTHLIKTRGQQVTLRCSSQSGHNTVSWYQQALGQGPQFIFQYYREEENGRGNFPPRFSGLQFPNYSSELNVNALELDDSALYLCASSLAGGKIEKLFFGSGTQLSVL.

This chain uses TRBV19 with TRBJ1-5, with D unresolved. CDR1 is LNHDA, CDR2 SQIVND, per germline (reference sequence). This CDR3 is 15 amino acids long. Deletions cut 7 bases from V and 0 bases from J, with 13 bases between. CDR3 in DNA: TGTGCCAGTAAATCACAGTCATTTAGCAATCAGCCCCAGCATTTT. It translates to CASKSQSFSNQPQHF.

This clone was observed a few times. V gene TRBV28 combines with J gene TRBJ2-4, with 7 bases lining up with TRBD2. The germline gives CDR1 MDHEN, CDR2 SYDVKM. The length of the CDR3 is 14 residues. V lost 5 bases to trimming and J lost 3 bases; unmatched junction nucleotides: 4. This chain's CDR3 is CASSTASGKNIQYF. CDR3 nucleotide sequence: TGTGCCAGCAGTACGGCTAGCGGCAAAAACATTCAGTACTTC. The whole variable domain, filled in from reference TRBV28 and TRBJ2-4, reads DVKVTQSSRYLVKRTGEKVFLECVQDMDHENMFWYRQDPGLGLRLIYFSYDVKMKEKGDIPEGYSVSREKKERFSLILESASTNQTSMYLCASSTASGKNIQYFGAGTRLSVL.

The chain is built from TRBV11-2 and TRBJ2-3; tentative D call: TRBD2 (6 bases). The CDR3 is 13 residues long. Germline lookup yields CDR1 SGHAT and CDR2 FQNNGV. V lost 5 bases and J lost 5, with 11 bases in between. CDR3 sequence (DNA): TGTGCCAGCAGCCTCCGGGGAGGAGATACGCAGTATTTT. Protein product: CASSLRGGDTQYF.

V and J are TRBV12-5 and TRBJ1-1, with a tentative D call TRBD1 (6 bases). CDR1 is LGHNT, CDR2 FRNRAP, per germline. This CDR3 comprises 16 residues. Trimming took off 2 bases at V and 5 bases at J, with 18 bases between the two ends. CDR3 nucleotides: TGTGCTAGTGGTTTGCATGTAGGGCAGGGGCGAACTGAAGCTTTCTTT. Translated: CASGLHVGQGRTEAFF.

V is TRBV4-3 and J is TRBJ2-1; a possible D gene is TRBD2 (6 bases). Germline V gene lookup returns CDR1 LGHNA and CDR2 YSLEER. CDR3 length equals 16 residues. V was clipped by 4 bases and J by 1 base, with 14 bases between them. CDR3 sequence (DNA): TGCGCCAGCAGCCGAGAGACTAGTCGGTCCTACAATGAGCAGTTCTTC. This encodes CASSRETSRSYNEQFF.

The CDR3 loop reads CASSPGQGRNEQYF. The CDR3 DNA reads as TGTGCCAGCAGCCCCGGACAGGGTCGAAACGAGCAGTACTTC. This chain links TRBV5-4 with TRBJ2-7, with 8 positions matching TRBD1. CDR1 and CDR2 (germline): SGHNT, YYREEE (reference sequence). Trimming at V came to 4 bases and at J to 5 bases, leaving 8 bases not matched to a gene. The CDR3 runs to 14 residues.

This clone was counted once. V is TRBV25-1 and J is TRBJ2-5; possibly TRBD2 for D (6 bases). This CDR3 is built from 17 residues. V gave up 2 bases and J gave up 1 base, with 17 bases separating them. From germline, CDR1 is MGHDK and CDR2 SYGVNS. CDR3 residues: CASSEAGRKQLQETQYF. CDR3 nucleotide sequence: TGTGCCAGCAGTGAAGCTGGGAGGAAGCAACTCCAAGAGACCCAGTACTTC.

The chain couples TRBV28 to TRBJ2-1; TRBD2 aligns across 8 bases. CDR1 MDHEN and CDR2 SYDVKM come from the germline V gene. With 1 base clipped from V and 5 bases from J, the junction kept 4 bases outside the gene matches. The CDR3 consists of 15 residues. This CDR3 is CASSLLAGGHNEQFF. The CDR3 DNA reads as TGTGCCAGCAGTTTATTGGCGGGAGGACACAATGAGCAGTTCTTC.

Of note for this clone: Because the CDR3's place on the DNA is in doubt, the DNA is left out and the CDR3 is given as listed by TCRdb. The chain carries TRBV27 and TRBJ1-1. The CDR3 totals 11 residues, both ends included. Per germline, CDR1 MNHEY and CDR2 SMNVEV (reference sequence). CDR3 region: CASSSSFEAFF.

J is TRBJ2-1 and V is TRBV29-1, with TRBD1 matching 7 bases. Unmatched junction bases numbered 5, after V lost 7 bases and J lost 2 bases. The CDR3 length is 13 residues. Germline V gene sequence: CDR1 SQVTM, CDR2 ANQGSEA. The CDR3 region is CSATGTAYNEQFF. In nucleotides, the CDR3 is TGCAGCGCGACCGGGACAGCCTACAATGAGCAGTTCTTC.

The chain recombines TRBV19 with TRBJ1-5; possibly TRBD1 for D (6 bases). The CDR3 has 15 residues. V gave up 0 bases and J gave up 4 bases, with 10 bases separating them. CDR1 LNHDA and CDR2 SQIVND come from the germline V gene (reference sequence). Here the CDR3 reads CASSIEAGANQPQHF. In DNA form, the CDR3 reads TGTGCCAGTAGTATAGAGGCAGGGGCGAATCAGCCCCAGCATTTT.

This chain connects TRBV28 to TRBJ2-7, with 9 nucleotides matching TRBD2. CDR1 and CDR2 (germline): MDHEN, SYDVKM. CDR3 length equals 14 residues. Unmatched junction bases numbered 10, after V lost 7 bases and J lost 6 bases. The CDR3 DNA reads as TGTGCCAGCATAGGGGCGGGAGGGCCCGGCGAGCAGTACTTC. Its translation is CASIGAGGPGEQYF. The entire variable domain, with the rest obtained from reference TRBV28 and TRBJ2-7, is as follows: DVKVTQSSRYLVKRTGEKVFLECVQDMDHENMFWYRQDPGLGLRLIYFSYDVKMKEKGDIPEGYSVSREKKERFSLILESASTNQTSMYLCASIGAGGPGEQYFGPGTRLTVT.

This sequence joins TRBV27 and TRBJ1-2; unclear D gene. The CDR3 spans 12 residues. Per germline, CDR1 MNHEY and CDR2 SMNVEV (reference sequence). Trimming removed 6 bases from V and 4 bases from J, with 9 bases in between. DNA for the CDR3: TGTGCCAGCAGGACTCCCTCCTATGGCTACACCTTC. This encodes CASRTPSYGYTF.